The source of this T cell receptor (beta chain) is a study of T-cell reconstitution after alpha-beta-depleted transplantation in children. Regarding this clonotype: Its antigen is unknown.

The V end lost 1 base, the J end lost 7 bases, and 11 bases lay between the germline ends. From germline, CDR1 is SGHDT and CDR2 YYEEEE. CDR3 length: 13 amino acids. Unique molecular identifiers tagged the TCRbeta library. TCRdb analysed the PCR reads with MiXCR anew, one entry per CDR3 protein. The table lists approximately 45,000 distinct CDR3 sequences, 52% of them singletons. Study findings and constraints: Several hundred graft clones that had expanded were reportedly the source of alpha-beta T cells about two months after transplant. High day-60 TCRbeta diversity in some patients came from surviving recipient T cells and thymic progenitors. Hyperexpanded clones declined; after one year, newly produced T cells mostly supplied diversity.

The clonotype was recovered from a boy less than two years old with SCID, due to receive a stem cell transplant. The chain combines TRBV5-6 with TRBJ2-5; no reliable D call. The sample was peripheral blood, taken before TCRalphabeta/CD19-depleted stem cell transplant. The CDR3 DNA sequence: TGTGCCAGCAGCTTGTACCTAGGCGGGACCCAGTACTTC. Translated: CASSLYLGGTQYF. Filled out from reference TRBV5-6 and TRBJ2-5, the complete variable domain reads DAGVTQSPTHLIKTRGQQVTLRCSPKSGHDTVSWYQQALGQGPQFIFQYYEEEERQRGNFPDRFSGHQFPNYSSELNVNALLLGDSALYLCASSLYLGGTQYFGPGTRLLVL.